This T cell receptor beta chain emerged from a study of T cell responses to AZD1222 COVID-19 vaccine. On the study more broadly: Second-dose groups at about 4 or about 12 weeks were pooled.

The germline V gene has CDR1 SGHDT and CDR2 YYEEEE. This CDR3 comprises 15 residues. Trimming shortened V by 3 bases and J by 1 base, and 10 bases separated the two germline ends. To note about this clone: Its antigen is not identified.

Assay used: immunoSEQ multiplex PCR; TCRdb lists only in-frame clones, some missing. The sample holds about 180,000 clones, around 90% seen once. General study points: Possibly, clonal diversity was underestimated; donors were largely white British and included more females. Following two doses of AZD1222, Spike-specific TCR breadth and depth rose. Repertoire sampling was restricted to post-peak T cell response timepoints.

The sequence derives from an adult in good health. The specimen was peripheral blood, collected on day 0 of AZD1222 vaccination. J is TRBJ2-2 and V is TRBV5-6, with D perhaps matching TRBD1 or TRBD2 (5 bases each). CDR3 amino acids: CASSSGTGNTGELFF. In nucleotides, the CDR3 is TGTGCCAGCAGCTCCGGGACGGGGAACACCGGGGAGCTGTTTTTT.